The clone carrying this TCR beta chain was seen a few times. Its matching antigen is unknown. Treatment noted: approximately nine-day PBMC culture with coronavirus spike peptide pools or control peptides (ViraFEST assay). TCRs were sequenced by ViraFEST after antigen-specific T cells had been expanded with peptide pools. Cultured CD4+ T-cell DNA underwent Oncomine TCR Beta short-read sequencing. Genomic DNA was drawn out of CD4+ T cells grown in culture. TCRdb reanalysed the PCR reads using MiXCR and keeps one entry per CDR3 protein. The data show under 20,000 distinct CDR3 sequences, about 40% seen once. The data were taken from a study of vaccination and CD4 T cells after COVID-19. Overall study: Each control culture was treated with a CEFX pool, an HIV-1 Nef pool, or no peptide. Study findings and constraints: Convalescent patients saw a median 86.3% of their reactive clones show up only after vaccination.

The CDR3 has 14 amino acids. V dropped 0 bases and J dropped 5 bases, with 9 bases sitting between them. Germline assignment: CDR1 MNHEY and CDR2 SVGAGI. The chain is built from TRBV6-5 and TRBJ2-3; unclear D gene. The sequencing used CD4+ T cells from blood, cultured in vitro, collected before SARS-CoV-2 vaccination. The TCR comes from a human donor who received a COVID-19 vaccine. The CDR3 DNA reads as TGTGCCAGCAGTTACTCCGTCGAAAAAGATACGCAGTATTTT. It yields the protein CASSYSVEKDTQYF.